Described below is a single T cell receptor beta chain sequence and its context. Its antigen is unknown. This entry belongs to a study of OX40 agonist ivuxolimab in advanced cancers. Notes on the study in general: Clonal expansion by week 6 occurred in CD4+ and CD8+ blood T cells (at 0.1 to 3.0 mg/kg). On average, CD8+ T cells had more expanded clones than CD4+.

The assay was immunoSEQ multiplex PCR, and TCRdb's table has in-frame clones only and misses some. The sample contains more than 55,000 clones, approximately 92% of which appear only once. Patients were excluded for autoimmune disease history or systemic immunosuppression. Sampled blood was obtained at baseline, cycle 4 day 1, and cycle 7 day 1. J was trimmed by 3 bases and V by 0 bases; bases with no gene match: 10. Germline loops: CDR1 SGHDN, CDR2 FVKESK. The CDR3 is made up of 18 amino acids. The input for sequencing was CD4+ or CD8+ T cells sorted from blood, taken in a trial of the OX40 agonist ivuxolimab. This clonotype originated in an adult with an advanced solid tumor such as melanoma, head and neck, liver or kidney cancer. The chain combines TRBV14 with TRBJ2-1, with 8 bases that match TRBD2. CDR3 DNA: TGTGCCAGCAGCCAAGATGGGGCCAGCGGGAGTGTCTACAATGAGCAGTTCTTC. Amino acid sequence: CASSQDGASGSVYNEQFF.